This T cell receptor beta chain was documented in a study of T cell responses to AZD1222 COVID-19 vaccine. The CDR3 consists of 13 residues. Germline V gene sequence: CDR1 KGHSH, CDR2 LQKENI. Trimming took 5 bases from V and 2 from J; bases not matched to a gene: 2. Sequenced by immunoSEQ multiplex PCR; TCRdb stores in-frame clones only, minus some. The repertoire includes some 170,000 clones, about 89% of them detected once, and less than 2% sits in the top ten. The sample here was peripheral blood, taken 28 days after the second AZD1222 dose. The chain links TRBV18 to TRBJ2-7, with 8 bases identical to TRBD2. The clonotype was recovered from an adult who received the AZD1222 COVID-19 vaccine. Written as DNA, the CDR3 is TGTGCCAGCTCAGCGGGGGGCCCCTACGAGCAGTACTTC. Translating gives CASSAGGPYEQYF.